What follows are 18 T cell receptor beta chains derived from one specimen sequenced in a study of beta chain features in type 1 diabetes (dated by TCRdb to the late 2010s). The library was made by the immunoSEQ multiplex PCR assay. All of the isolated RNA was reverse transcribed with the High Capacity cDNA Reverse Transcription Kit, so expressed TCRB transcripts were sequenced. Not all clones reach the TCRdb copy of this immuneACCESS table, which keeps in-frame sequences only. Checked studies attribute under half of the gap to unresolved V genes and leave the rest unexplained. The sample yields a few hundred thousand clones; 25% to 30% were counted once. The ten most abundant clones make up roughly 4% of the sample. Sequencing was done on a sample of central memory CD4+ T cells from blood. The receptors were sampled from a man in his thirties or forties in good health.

The CDR3 loop reads CASSLLIEAFF. The DNA for the CDR3 is TGTGCCAGCAGCTTATTGATCGAAGCTTTCTTT. The V gene is TRBV7-9, the J gene TRBJ1-1, with unresolved D. The CDR3 loop spans 11 amino acids. V dropped 2 bases and J dropped 8 bases, with 6 bases sitting between them. Germline assignment: CDR1 SEHNR and CDR2 FQNEAQ (reference sequence).

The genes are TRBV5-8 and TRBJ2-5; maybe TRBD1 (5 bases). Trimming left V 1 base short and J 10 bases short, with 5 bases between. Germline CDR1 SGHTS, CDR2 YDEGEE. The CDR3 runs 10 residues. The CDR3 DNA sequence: TGTGCCAGCAGCTTGCAGGGCCAGTACTTC. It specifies CASSLQGQYF.

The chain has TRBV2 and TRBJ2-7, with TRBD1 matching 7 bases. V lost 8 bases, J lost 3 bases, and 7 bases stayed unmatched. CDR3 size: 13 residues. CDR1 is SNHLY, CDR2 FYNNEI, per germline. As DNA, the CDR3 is TGTGCCAGCGCTTGGGACAGCTTCTACGAGCAGTACTTC. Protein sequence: CASAWDSFYEQYF.

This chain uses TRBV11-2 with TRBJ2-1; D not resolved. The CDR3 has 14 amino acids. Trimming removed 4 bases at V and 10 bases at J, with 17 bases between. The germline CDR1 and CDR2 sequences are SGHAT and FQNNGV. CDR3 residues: CASSSPGPGPEQFF. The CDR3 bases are TGTGCCAGCAGCTCTCCGGGCCCAGGCCCCGAGCAGTTCTTC.

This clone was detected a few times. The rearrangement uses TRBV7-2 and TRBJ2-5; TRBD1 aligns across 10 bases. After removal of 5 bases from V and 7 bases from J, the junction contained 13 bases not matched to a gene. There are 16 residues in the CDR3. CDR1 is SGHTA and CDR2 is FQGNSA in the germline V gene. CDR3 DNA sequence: TGTGCCAGCAGCCATCCGGGACAGGGGATTTTCAGGACCCAGTACTTC. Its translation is CASSHPGQGIFRTQYF.

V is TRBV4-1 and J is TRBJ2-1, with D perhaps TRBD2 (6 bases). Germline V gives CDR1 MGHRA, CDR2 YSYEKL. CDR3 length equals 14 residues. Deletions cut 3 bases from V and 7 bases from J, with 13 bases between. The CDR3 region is CASSQVTSDNEQFF. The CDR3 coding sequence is TGCGCCAGCAGCCAGGTGACTAGTGATAATGAGCAGTTCTTC.

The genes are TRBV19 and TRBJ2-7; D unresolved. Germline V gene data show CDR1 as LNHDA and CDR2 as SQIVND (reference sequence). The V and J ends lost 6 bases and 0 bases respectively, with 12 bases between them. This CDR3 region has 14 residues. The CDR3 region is CASSKGRDSYEQYF. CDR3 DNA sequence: TGTGCCAGTAGCAAAGGAAGGGACTCCTACGAGCAGTACTTC.

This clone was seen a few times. CDR3 loop: CASSLTLSSYNEQFF. The CDR3 bases are TGCGCCAGCAGTCTTACACTCAGCTCCTACAATGAGCAGTTCTTC. J is TRBJ2-1 and V is TRBV23-1; no firm D call. Being an ORF, TRBV23-1 has a function that is uncertain. Trimming removed 4 bases from V and 0 bases from J, with 10 bases in between. The CDR3 contains 15 residues.

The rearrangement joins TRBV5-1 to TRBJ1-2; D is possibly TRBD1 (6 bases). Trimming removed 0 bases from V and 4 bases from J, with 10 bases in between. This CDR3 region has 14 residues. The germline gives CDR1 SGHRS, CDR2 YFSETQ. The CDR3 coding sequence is TGCGCCAGCAGCTTGGACAGGGCGAGCTATGGCTACACCTTC. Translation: CASSLDRASYGYTF.

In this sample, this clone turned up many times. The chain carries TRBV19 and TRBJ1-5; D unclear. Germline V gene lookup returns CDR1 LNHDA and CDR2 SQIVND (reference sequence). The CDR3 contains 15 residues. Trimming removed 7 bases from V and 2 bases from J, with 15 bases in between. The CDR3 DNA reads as TGTGCCAGTATCTCGACGGTCCGAGGCAATCAGCCCCAGCATTTT. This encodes CASISTVRGNQPQHF.

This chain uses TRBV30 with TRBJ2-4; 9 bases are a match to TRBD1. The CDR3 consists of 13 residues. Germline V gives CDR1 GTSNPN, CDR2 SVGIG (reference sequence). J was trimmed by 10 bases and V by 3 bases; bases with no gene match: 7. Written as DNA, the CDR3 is TGTGCCTGGAGATACTACAGGGGGCAAATTCAGTACTTC. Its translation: CAWRYYRGQIQYF.

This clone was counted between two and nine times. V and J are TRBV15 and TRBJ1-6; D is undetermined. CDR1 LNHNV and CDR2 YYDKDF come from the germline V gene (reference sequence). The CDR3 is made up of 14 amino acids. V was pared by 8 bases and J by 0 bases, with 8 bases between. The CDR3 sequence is CATQPSSYNSPLHF. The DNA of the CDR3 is TGTGCCACCCAGCCGAGCTCCTATAATTCACCCCTCCACTTT.

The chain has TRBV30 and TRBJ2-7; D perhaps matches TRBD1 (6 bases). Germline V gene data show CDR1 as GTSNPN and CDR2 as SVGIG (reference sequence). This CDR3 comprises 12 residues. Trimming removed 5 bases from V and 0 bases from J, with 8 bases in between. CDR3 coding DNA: TGTGCCTGGGGACAGCTCTCCTACGAGCAGTACTTC. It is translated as CAWGQLSYEQYF.

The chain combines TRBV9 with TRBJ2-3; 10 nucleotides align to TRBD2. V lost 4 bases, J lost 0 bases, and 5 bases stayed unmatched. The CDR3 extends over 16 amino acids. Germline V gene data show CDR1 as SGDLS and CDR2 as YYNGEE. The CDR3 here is CASSTGTSDSTDTQYF. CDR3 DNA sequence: TGTGCCAGCAGCACCGGGACTAGCGATAGCACAGATACGCAGTATTTT.

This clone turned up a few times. The CDR3 sequence is CASSLSGSGSRTGELFF. The CDR3 region has the DNA TGTGCCAGCAGTTTATCCGGTAGCGGGAGTCGGACCGGGGAGCTGTTTTTT. The chain couples TRBV27 to TRBJ2-2, with 9 bases lining up with TRBD2. The CDR3 is 17 residues long. In germline, CDR1 is MNHEY, CDR2 SMNVEV (reference sequence). V lost 0 bases and J lost 5; bases outside the gene matches: 7.

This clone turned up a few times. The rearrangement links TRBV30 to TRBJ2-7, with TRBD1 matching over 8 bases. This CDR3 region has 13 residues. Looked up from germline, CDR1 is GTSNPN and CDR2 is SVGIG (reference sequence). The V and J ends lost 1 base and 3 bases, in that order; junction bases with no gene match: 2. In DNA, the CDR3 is TGTGCCTGGAGTGCTGGACAGGGCTACGAGCAGTACTTC. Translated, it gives CAWSAGQGYEQYF. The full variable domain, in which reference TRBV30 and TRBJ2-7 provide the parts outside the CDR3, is SQTIHQWPATLVQPVGSPLSLECTVEGTSNPNLYWYRQAAGRGLQLLFYSVGIGQISSEVPQNLSASRPQDRQFILSSKKLLLSDSGFYLCAWSAGQGYEQYFGPGTRLTVT.

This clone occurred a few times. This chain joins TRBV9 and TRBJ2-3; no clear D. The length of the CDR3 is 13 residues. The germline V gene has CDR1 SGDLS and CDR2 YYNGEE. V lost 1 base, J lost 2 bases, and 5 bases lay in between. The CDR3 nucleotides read TGTGCCAGCAGCGTACTTCCCACAGATACGCAGTATTTT. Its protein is CASSVLPTDTQYF.

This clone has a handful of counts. The CDR3 protein is CASSLSSGPVYEQYF. The CDR3 coding sequence is TGTGCCAGCAGCCTAAGCTCGGGCCCCGTGTACGAGCAGTACTTC. The rearrangement joins TRBV14 to TRBJ2-7, with D uncertain. In germline, CDR1 is SGHDN, CDR2 FVKESK. CDR3 size: 15 residues. V dropped 4 bases and J dropped 4 bases, with 17 bases sitting between them.